The entry that follows covers one TCR beta chain sequence. The antigen is undetermined. Here immunoSEQ multiplex PCR was the method, and the copy in TCRdb shows in-frame clones only, minus some. The sample contains 50,000 or so clones, around 80% of which appear only once. V was cut by 5 bases and J by 4 bases, with 8 bases left in between. Germline loops: CDR1 DFQATT, CDR2 SNEGSKA (reference sequence). This CDR3 has 11 amino acids. This sample stems from a study of T cells in localized non-small cell lung cancer. Study results and caveats: Adjacent lung tissue had a median roughly 55 of the top 100 clones found in the tumor. The study sequenced only one region of the tumor. As a result, intratumor heterogeneity could not be excluded and remains possible.

This receptor was identified in a woman aged 40 to 75 with stage II lung adenocarcinoma. Source: PBMCs, taken before any cancer treatment. This sequence joins TRBV20-1 and TRBJ1-1; tentative D call: TRBD1 (6 bases). CDR3 loop: CSAPRGTEAFF. In nucleotides, the CDR3 is TGCAGTGCTCCCAGGGGCACTGAAGCTTTCTTT.